The source of this T cell receptor (beta chain) is a study of T cells in Graves' hyperthyroidism and ophthalmopathy. With 5 bases removed from V and 5 bases from J, the gap between germline ends came to 10 bases. Germline CDR1 SEHNR, CDR2 FQNEAQ (reference sequence). The CDR3 is made up of 14 amino acids. Subjects aged 18 to 65 presented with newly diagnosed hyperthyroidism of less than 2 months' duration. PBMCs were sourced from roughly 9.1 ml fresh peripheral blood. Amplification of TCR beta CDR3 regions was performed using RNA transcripts as template. The TCR CDR3 was amplified in a first-round RT-PCR using the HTBI primer set. TCRdb reanalysed the multiplex PCR reads using MiXCR and keeps one entry per CDR3 protein. The table records hundreds of thousands of distinct CDR3 sequences, approximately 40% of them present only once.

The chain has TRBV7-9 and TRBJ1-6; no firm D call. Sequencing was done on a sample of blood. This receptor was taken from a man aged 18 to 35 with Graves' hyperthyroidism. CDR3 DNA: TGTGCCAGCAGCCGACGGATCCATAATTCACCCCTCCACTTT. This encodes CASSRRIHNSPLHF. Full variable domain (missing parts from reference TRBV7-9 and TRBJ1-6): DTGVSQNPRHKITKRGQNVTFRCDPISEHNRLYWYRQTLGQGPEFLTYFQNEAQLEKSRLLSDRFSAERPKGSFSTLEIQRTEQGDSAMYLCASSRRIHNSPLHFGNGTRLTVT.